The entry that follows covers one T cell receptor beta chain sequence. V shed 3 bases, J shed 2 bases, and the junction held 3 bases outside the gene matches. This CDR3 comprises 14 residues. The germline CDR1 and CDR2 sequences are SGDLS and YYNGEE. The donor cohort consisted entirely of Caucasian adults residing in Nashville, Tennessee. This sample is drawn from a study of shared clonotypes between healthy human individuals. Profiling relied on immunoSEQ multiplex PCR, and the TCRdb table lists in-frame clones only, not all of them. The sample has a few hundred thousand clones; more than 95% are singletons.

The source is a woman aged 30 to 39 in good health. The specimen was naive CD4+ T cells sorted from blood. As for subset: CD45RA+ positively selected. The chain combines TRBV9 with TRBJ2-7, with 9 bases identical to TRBD1. This CDR3 is CASSERTGAYEQYF. In DNA form, the CDR3 reads TGTGCCAGCAGCGAACGGACAGGGGCCTACGAGCAGTACTTC.